The T cell receptor beta chain described here comes from a study of monozygotic twins with inflammatory bowel disease. Isolation of total RNA was performed on whole blood, with no prior T cell sorting. Each TCR library used 3,500 to 4,500 ng of total RNA. TCRdb reanalyzed the 5' RACE reads, giving one entry per CDR3 protein sequence and no DNA. Its table lists more than 85,000 distinct CDR3 sequences. A word on this clonotype: Its specificity is unknown.

Germline V gives CDR1 DFQATT, CDR2 SNEGSKA (reference sequence). The CDR3 totals 12 residues. Whole-study results and caveats: Discrimination among different T cell subtypes was not achievable.

The receptor was derived from a human donor with ulcerative colitis or Crohn's disease, or a healthy co-twin of an affected twin (not recorded which). Sequenced: blood. The chain links TRBV20-1 to TRBJ2-1; TCRdb names TRBD1, which stays unverified in the absence of DNA. The CDR3 loop is CSASGAYNEQFF.